Presented here are 9 T cell receptor beta chains from one specimen sequenced in a study of cytomegalovirus exposure and HLA in healthy donors. PCR was performed using 60 Vbeta and 13 Jbeta primers. Here immunoSEQ multiplex PCR was the method, and the copy in TCRdb shows in-frame clones only, minus some. The data show 160,000 or so clones, with around 74% seen just once and 2.5% held by the top ten. Input material: PBMCs. These receptors all stem from a female donor in good health and CMV-seronegative.

V is TRBV6-5 and J is TRBJ1-4; TRBD1 matches at 8 bases. Germline CDR1 reads MNHEY; CDR2 reads SVGAGI. V gave up 6 bases and J gave up 8 bases; unmatched junction bases: 8. This CDR3 is built from 14 residues. The CDR3 DNA follows: TGTGCCAGCAGAAGACAGGGGAGAAGGGAAAAACTGTTTTTT. This encodes CASRRQGRREKLFF.

This chain uses TRBV15 with TRBJ1-4; TRBD1 matches at 8 bases. The CDR3 has 15 amino acids. The germline gives CDR1 LNHNV, CDR2 YYDKDF (reference sequence). J was trimmed by 3 bases and V by 5 bases; bases with no gene match: 5. DNA of the CDR3: TGTGCCACCAGCTGGGAACAGGGGGCTAATGAAAAACTGTTTTTT. Its protein is CATSWEQGANEKLFF.

This clone was picked up one time. The chain has TRBV5-1 and TRBJ2-4; 7 bases map to TRBD1. Germline assignment: CDR1 SGHRS and CDR2 YFSETQ. V lost 0 bases, J lost 3 bases, and 0 bases stayed unmatched. The CDR3 sequence is 14 residues long. In DNA form, the CDR3 reads TGCGCCAGCAGCTTGGACAGGGGCAAAAACATTCAGTACTTC. As protein: CASSLDRGKNIQYF.

The chain uses TRBV7-2 and TRBJ1-3; D is unclear. Germline CDR1 reads SGHTA; CDR2 reads FQGNSA. CDR3 length equals 14 residues. The V gene lost 5 bases and the J gene lost 0 bases, with 8 bases spanning the gap. The CDR3 here is CASSRAVSGNTIYF. For the CDR3, the DNA is TGTGCCAGCAGCCGCGCCGTCTCTGGAAACACCATATATTTT.

This clone has only a few counts. For the CDR3, the DNA is TGTGCCAGCAGCGCGGACAGGGTAACCTACAATGAGCAGTTCTTC. Translation gives CASSADRVTYNEQFF. The V gene is TRBV6-5, the J gene TRBJ2-1; TRBD1 aligns across 8 bases. Germline-derived CDR1 and CDR2 are MNHEY and SVGAGI. V lost 6 bases to trimming and J lost 2 bases; unmatched junction nucleotides: 6. The CDR3 sequence is 15 residues long.

This clone was detected only a few times. The gene calls are TRBV7-3 and TRBJ2-3, with 9 bases fitting TRBD1. After removal of 6 bases from V and 3 bases from J, the junction contained 7 bases not matched to a gene. This CDR3 has 15 amino acids. Germline V lookup: CDR1 SGHTA, CDR2 FQGTGA. CDR3 protein: CASRLGGQGTDTQYF. CDR3 DNA sequence: TGTGCCAGCAGGTTAGGGGGACAGGGAACAGATACGCAGTATTTT. Based on the CDR3 plus reference TRBV7-3 and TRBJ2-3, the full variable domain is GAGVSQTPSNKVTEKGKYVELRCDPISGHTALYWYRQSLGQGPEFLIYFQGTGAADDSGLPNDRFFAVRPEGSVSTLKIQRTERGDSAVYLCASRLGGQGTDTQYFGPGTRLTVL.

The table lists this clone with a count of one. The rearrangement links TRBV20-1 to TRBJ2-5; the D gene is possibly TRBD2 (6 bases). This CDR3 is built from 11 residues. Per germline, CDR1 DFQATT and CDR2 SNEGSKA (reference sequence). The ends were cut back, 5 bases at V and 5 bases at J, with 9 bases in the middle. The CDR3 here is CSAQEGETQYF. The CDR3 DNA reads as TGCAGTGCTCAGGAGGGGGAGACCCAGTACTTC.

The chain links TRBV5-3 to TRBJ2-2; tentatively, D is TRBD2 (6 bases). TRBV5-3 is marked as an open reading frame, function uncertain. The CDR3 spans 14 residues. The ends were cut back, 0 bases at V and 5 bases at J, with 8 bases in the middle. CDR3 in amino acids: CARSLAGVTGELFF. CDR3 nucleotides: TGTGCCAGAAGCTTGGCGGGAGTGACCGGGGAGCTGTTTTTT.

V usage is TRBV2 and J usage is TRBJ2-1; 7 bases map to TRBD2. The V gene end was trimmed by 1 base and the J gene end by 8 bases; junction bases not matched to a gene: 11. The CDR3 has 16 amino acids. Germline V gene lookup returns CDR1 SNHLY and CDR2 FYNNEI. The CDR3 coding sequence is TGTGCCAGCAGTGAAGGGAGGCGGGAGCTAGGCCATGAGCAGTTCTTC. Amino acid sequence: CASSEGRRELGHEQFF.